A selection of T cell receptor beta chains follows, all from one sample in a study of T cells expressing NK-cell markers. Using the 5' RACE reads, TCRdb records one entry per CDR3 protein without DNA. The listing records a few hundred thousand distinct CDR3 sequences. Sample: blood T cells: a sorted CD56 or NKG2C T cell subset, CD4+ or CD8+ T cells, or bulk PBMC T cells (not recorded which). The receptors derive from a man aged 18-70 years in good health. CDR3s include the opening cysteine and the closing phenylalanine or tryptophan. Fields, in order: CDR3 protein, J gene, V gene.

CASSWGHRANQPQHF TRBJ1-5 TRBV5-5
CASSPRANTGELFF TRBJ2-2 TRBV18
CASSKQGEGYGYTF TRBJ1-2 TRBV7-8
CASSQPGQSYEQYF TRBJ2-7 TRBV4-1
CASSQTGQVLISYEQYF TRBJ2-7 TRBV5-1
CASSQSRGSGELFF TRBJ2-2 TRBV4-1
CATSREGFAENIQYF TRBJ2-4 TRBV15
CASSNGTGGLKTQYF TRBJ2-5 TRBV7-8
CASSLGLGGSNQPQHF TRBJ1-5 TRBV7-9
CASSLWLETNYGYTF TRBJ1-2 TRBV5-5
CASSVRDRANSPLHF TRBJ1-6 TRBV2
CSATRGGGSYEQYF TRBJ2-7 TRBV20-1
CSVSKNTDTQYF TRBJ2-3 TRBV29-1
CASSLETRTGYNSPLHF TRBJ1-6 TRBV5-1
CASRETGGAHNEQFF TRBJ2-1 TRBV7-9
CATSDSRLAGGRDTQYF TRBJ2-3 TRBV24-1
CASHRGASGGAADTQYF TRBJ2-3 TRBV5-1
CASSDGQGNTEAFF TRBJ1-1 TRBV6-1
CASSFLGLINYGYTF TRBJ1-2 TRBV5-6
CASSLAPGRLETQYF TRBJ2-5 TRBV7-6
CASSPGQGWTGELFF TRBJ2-2 TRBV6-1
CASSSGPYSPLHF TRBJ1-6 TRBV7-8
CASTGRGRGRGGELFF TRBJ2-2 TRBV7-2
CATSSTWQGGFQETQYF TRBJ2-5 TRBV24-1
CATSRVLTGTGVRETQYF TRBJ2-5 TRBV15
CASSTSARTYEQYF TRBJ2-7 TRBV19
CSAGRGSGNTEAFF TRBJ1-1 TRBV20-1
CASSRTQGIVVHEQYF TRBJ2-7 TRBV4-2
CASSPDYFSTYNEQFF TRBJ2-1 TRBV7-9
CASSEALIARRGADTQYF TRBJ2-3 TRBV2
CASSPGTGDRTEAFF TRBJ1-1 TRBV18
CASSLVRIRADEQYF TRBJ2-7 TRBV7-8
CASSLEARTGAFF TRBJ1-1 TRBV11-2
CASSQRSRWGRGSSGNTIYF TRBJ1-3 TRBV4-1
CASSARGREEKLFF TRBJ1-4 TRBV6-1
CATSLRGAAGGFYNEQFF TRBJ2-1 TRBV15
CASRPGTGGSYNEQFF TRBJ2-1 TRBV12-3/TRBV12-4
CASSSYYYGYTF TRBJ1-2 TRBV7-2
CSAGGRGTYNEQFF TRBJ2-1 TRBV20-1
CASSPETGAKNIQYF TRBJ2-4 TRBV7-9
CSVYPGLAGSYEQYF TRBJ2-7 TRBV20-1
CASSQCRGTSTDTQYF TRBJ2-3 TRBV23-1
CASSGMTGRNGYTF TRBJ1-2 TRBV9
CASSQNTGELFF TRBJ2-2 TRBV6-5
CASSPAGPGQGYNSPLHF TRBJ1-6 TRBV18
CASSLVPDSGYEQFF TRBJ2-1 TRBV5-1
CASSPTGTGIYEQYF TRBJ2-7 TRBV5-8
CASSWMGQANYEQYF TRBJ2-7 TRBV5-1
CASSWGGMTGSPGANVLTF TRBJ2-6 TRBV5-1
CATSPRQGSYGYTF TRBJ1-2 TRBV24-1